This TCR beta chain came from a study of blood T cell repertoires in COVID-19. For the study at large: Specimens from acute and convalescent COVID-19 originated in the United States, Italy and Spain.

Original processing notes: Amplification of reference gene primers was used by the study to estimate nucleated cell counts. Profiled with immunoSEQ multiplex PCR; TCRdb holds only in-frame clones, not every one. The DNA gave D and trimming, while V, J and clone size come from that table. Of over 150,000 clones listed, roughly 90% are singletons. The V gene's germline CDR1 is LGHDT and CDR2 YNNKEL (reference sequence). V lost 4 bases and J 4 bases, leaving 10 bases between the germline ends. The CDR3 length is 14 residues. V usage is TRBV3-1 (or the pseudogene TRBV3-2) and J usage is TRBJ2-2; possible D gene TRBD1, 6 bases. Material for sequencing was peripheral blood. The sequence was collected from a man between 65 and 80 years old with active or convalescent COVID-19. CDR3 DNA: TGTGCCAGCAGCCCCGGACAGAGCACCGGGGAGCTGTTTTTT. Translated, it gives CASSPGQSTGELFF.